The 22 T cell receptor beta chains below come from one sample, sequenced in a study of STAT5B mutations in CD4+ large granular lymphocyte leukemia. Using immunoSEQ multiplex PCR, the repertoire was profiled, and TCRdb retains in-frame clones only, with some absent. The data show some 19,000 clones, 60% to 80% seen once. Sequenced material: CD4+ T cells from blood buffy coats. These TCRs come from a human donor in good health.

The rearrangement joins TRBV29-1 to TRBJ1-1, with TRBD1 as a possible D gene (6 bases). The CDR3 is 12 amino acids. CDR1 SQVTM and CDR2 ANQGSEA come from the germline V gene. V was clipped by 6 bases and J by 3 bases, with 11 bases between them. CDR3 in amino acids: CSVSRGDTEAFF. The CDR3 bases are TGCAGCGTGTCAAGGGGGGACACTGAAGCTTTCTTT.

The chain has TRBV5-4 and TRBJ2-5; D remains unclear. V lost 4 bases to trimming and J lost 2 bases, with 12 bases between them. Germline V gives CDR1 SGHNT, CDR2 YYREEE (reference sequence). This CDR3 spans 14 amino acids. CDR3: CASSGVGPQETQYF. As DNA, the CDR3 is TGTGCCAGCAGCGGGGTAGGGCCTCAAGAGACCCAGTACTTC.

This chain uses TRBV4-3 with TRBJ2-3; TRBD2 aligns across 7 bases. J was trimmed by 2 bases and V by 4 bases; bases with no gene match: 9. The germline CDR1 and CDR2 sequences are LGHNA and YSLEER. The CDR3 sequence is 16 residues long. CDR3 DNA: TGCGCCAGCAGCCGAGCGGGACTACTGAACACAGATACGCAGTATTTT. It is translated as CASSRAGLLNTDTQYF.

The chain is built from TRBV5-1 and TRBJ2-2; the D gene could be TRBD1 or TRBD2 (6 bases each). Looked up from germline, CDR1 is SGHRS and CDR2 is YFSETQ. V was cut by 6 bases and J by 7 bases, with 16 bases left in between. The CDR3 length is 14 residues. The CDR3 DNA sequence: TGCGCCAGCAACCGGGGGCCTGAGGGCGGGGAGCTGTTTTTT. Protein sequence: CASNRGPEGGELFF.

The chain couples TRBV2 to TRBJ2-7, with unresolved D. This CDR3 is 14 amino acids long. The germline V and J ends were trimmed by 5 bases and 6 bases, with 17 bases remaining between them. Germline V gives CDR1 SNHLY, CDR2 FYNNEI. CDR3 amino acids: CASSPGYGVGEQYF. The DNA for the CDR3 is TGTGCCAGCAGTCCCGGATATGGGGTCGGCGAGCAGTACTTC.

The table lists this clone with a few counts. This chain links TRBV28 with TRBJ1-5; D is uncertain. This CDR3 comprises 14 residues. V lost 3 bases, J lost 5 bases, and 11 bases lay in between. The germline V gene encodes CDR1 MDHEN and CDR2 SYDVKM. This CDR3 is CASSFGQTYQPQHF. For the CDR3, the DNA is TGTGCCAGCAGTTTTGGTCAGACTTATCAGCCCCAGCATTTT.

This clone was counted once. The genes are TRBV2 and TRBJ1-5; 9 bases fit TRBD1. The CDR3 loop spans 14 amino acids. The J segment lost 6 bases and the V segment lost 8 bases, leaving 8 bases of the junction unmatched. Germline assignment: CDR1 SNHLY and CDR2 FYNNEI. The CDR3 coding sequence is TGTGCCAGCTCCGGGACAGGGAAGGTTCAGCCCCAGCATTTT. Protein sequence: CASSGTGKVQPQHF.

In its sample, this clone was seen a few times. The chain combines TRBV6-4 with TRBJ1-6; 9 bases line up with TRBD1. Germline V gene lookup returns CDR1 MRHNA and CDR2 SNTAGT. V was pared by 2 bases and J by 9 bases, with 5 bases of the junction left unmatched. The CDR3 extends over 15 amino acids. The CDR3 DNA is TGTGCCAGCAGTGACCAGCCGGGACAGGGTTCACCCCTCCACTTT. Translated, it gives CASSDQPGQGSPLHF.

The chain employs TRBV11-3 and TRBJ1-4, with D tentatively TRBD1 (6 bases). Germline CDR1 SGHNT, CDR2 YENEEA. The V and J ends lost 3 bases and 8 bases respectively, with 13 bases between them. The CDR3 spans 14 residues. The CDR3 spells CASSFRGPGEKLFF. The CDR3 DNA is TGTGCCAGCAGCTTCCGGGGGCCGGGAGAAAAACTGTTTTTT.

This chain uses TRBV5-6 with TRBJ2-5; 7 bases line up with TRBD1. The CDR3 runs to 14 residues. With 4 bases clipped from V and 2 bases from J, the junction kept 5 bases outside the gene matches. Germline V lookup: CDR1 SGHDT, CDR2 YYEEEE. This CDR3 reads CASSVDRRQETQYF. The CDR3 DNA reads as TGTGCCAGCAGCGTGGACAGGCGGCAAGAGACCCAGTACTTC.

This clone was seen more than once but under ten times. The chain couples TRBV28 to TRBJ1-2; 9 bases agree with TRBD1. Trimming removed 4 bases from V and 8 bases from J; junction bases left unmatched: 8. CDR3 length: 14 residues. CDR1 is MDHEN, CDR2 SYDVKM, per germline. The CDR3 DNA reads TGTGCCAGCAGTTCCCGGGACAGGGTCGGGGGCTACACCTTC. Translated, it gives CASSSRDRVGGYTF.

The chain recombines TRBV13 with TRBJ2-7; TRBD2 might be the D (6 bases). The V gene lost 6 bases and the J gene lost 4 bases, with 16 bases spanning the gap. The germline V gene encodes CDR1 PRHDT and CDR2 FYEKMQ (reference sequence). This CDR3 spans 14 amino acids. The CDR3 region is CASRTSGEGYEQYF. The DNA for the CDR3 is TGTGCCAGCAGAACCTCGGGGGAAGGTTACGAGCAGTACTTC.

The J gene is TRBJ1-2, the V gene TRBV2, with 8 bases lining up with TRBD1. V was pared by 3 bases and J by 4 bases, with 4 bases of the junction left unmatched. The germline CDR1 and CDR2 sequences are SNHLY and FYNNEI. This CDR3 spans 14 amino acids. The CDR3 loop is CASSEPGGSYGYTF. The CDR3, as DNA: TGTGCCAGCAGTGAGCCAGGGGGCAGCTATGGCTACACCTTC.

V gene TRBV9 combines with J gene TRBJ1-2; 10 bases agree with TRBD1. The CDR3 totals 15 residues. The trim removed 4 bases at V and 4 bases at J, leaving 7 bases unmatched. Germline lookup yields CDR1 SGDLS and CDR2 YYNGEE. In DNA, the CDR3 is TGTGCCAGCAGCCCTTCCGGGACAGGGGCCTATGGCTACACCTTC. Translated: CASSPSGTGAYGYTF. Complete variable domain (other parts from reference TRBV9 and TRBJ1-2): DSGVTQTPKHLITATGQRVTLRCSPRSGDLSVYWYQQSLDQGLQFLIQYYNGEERAKGNILERFSAQQFPDLHSELNLSSLELGDSALYFCASSPSGTGAYGYTFGSGTRLTVV.

The table lists this clone with a few counts. This chain uses TRBV6-5 with TRBJ2-7, with D possibly TRBD2 on 6 matching bases. CDR1 is MNHEY, CDR2 SVGAGI, per germline. Trimming cost V 5 bases and J 4 bases, with 12 bases left between them. The CDR3 contains 13 residues. Written as DNA, the CDR3 is TGTGCCAGCAGTCAAAGCGGGTTTTACGAGCAGTACTTC. It encodes CASSQSGFYEQYF.

V gene TRBV5-1 combines with J gene TRBJ2-1; no firm D call. Germline CDR1 is SGHRS and CDR2 is YFSETQ. The germline V and J ends were trimmed by 2 bases and 1 base, with 10 bases remaining between them. This CDR3 region has 15 residues. The CDR3 region is CASSFSAESYNEQFF. Here the CDR3 DNA reads TGCGCCAGCAGCTTTTCAGCAGAGTCCTACAATGAGCAGTTCTTC.

J is TRBJ2-3 and V is TRBV5-1, with 10 positions matching TRBD1. Germline CDR1 SGHRS, CDR2 YFSETQ. The length of the CDR3 is 14 residues. The ends lost 4 bases at V and 4 bases at J; junction bases unmatched: 3. CDR3 coding DNA: TGCGCCAGCAGCCGGGACAGGGGCGCAGATACGCAGTATTTT. This translates into CASSRDRGADTQYF. Together with reference TRBV5-1 and TRBJ2-3, the CDR3 gives the full variable domain: KAGVTQTPRYLIKTRGQQVTLSCSPISGHRSVSWYQQTPGQGLQFLFEYFSETQRNKGNFPGRFSGRQFSNSRSEMNVSTLELGDSALYLCASSRDRGADTQYFGPGTRLTVL.

The V call is TRBV18, the J call TRBJ2-5, with 7 bases aligning to TRBD1. Trimming removed 9 bases from V and 5 bases from J; junction bases left unmatched: 15. Germline V CDR1 and CDR2: KGHSH, LQKENI. CDR3 length equals 15 residues. CDR3 protein: CASLDNGQAWETQYF. CDR3 DNA: TGTGCCAGTTTGGATAACGGACAGGCTTGGGAGACCCAGTACTTC.

This chain uses TRBV6-5 with TRBJ1-2; 8 nucleotides align to TRBD1. The ends lost 7 bases at V and 8 bases at J; junction bases unmatched: 6. Per germline, CDR1 MNHEY and CDR2 SVGAGI. There are 12 residues in the CDR3. Here the CDR3 reads CASTNAGGGYTF. CDR3 coding DNA: TGTGCCAGCACCAACGCAGGGGGCGGCTACACCTTC.

The genes are TRBV5-4 and TRBJ2-5, with D perhaps matching TRBD1 or TRBD2 (5 bases each). Trimming removed 4 bases from V and 7 bases from J, with 20 bases in between. Germline V CDR1 and CDR2: SGHNT, YYREEE (reference sequence). This CDR3 contains 15 residues. CDR3 residues: CASSTTGTPLGTQYF. DNA for the CDR3: TGTGCCAGCAGCACAACCGGGACCCCACTGGGGACCCAGTACTTC.

This chain links TRBV2 with TRBJ2-7, with a possible D match to TRBD2 (6 bases). This CDR3 contains 15 residues. Trimming stripped 4 bases from V and 2 bases from J, with 15 bases between. Germline assignment: CDR1 SNHLY and CDR2 FYNNEI. In DNA form, the CDR3 reads TGTGCCAGCAGTGGAAGAGGAGGGGTGGCCTACGAGCAGTACTTC. As protein: CASSGRGGVAYEQYF.

The rearrangement uses TRBV7-2 and TRBJ1-5, with D perhaps matching TRBD1 (5 bases). This CDR3 spans 18 amino acids. Germline V gives CDR1 SGHTA, CDR2 FQGNSA. V dropped 5 bases and J dropped 1 base, with 21 bases sitting between them. CDR3 DNA: TGTGCCAGCAGCCCCCTGGGTGCGGGGGGTAAGAGCAATCAGCCCCAGCATTTT. It encodes CASSPLGAGGKSNQPQHF.